There are many counts of the clone carrying this T cell receptor beta chain. The antigen is undetermined. This entry is derived from a study of T cells in Graves' hyperthyroidism and ophthalmopathy. Study-level results: Most thyroid clonotypes expanded above 0.001 were also detected in blood. Ophthalmopathy onset followed model prediction by a median approximately six months.

RNA transcripts yielded amplified TCR beta CDR3 regions. First-round RT-PCR of the TCR CDR3 relied on the HTBI primer set. TCRdb independently ran MiXCR on the multiplex PCR reads; one entry per CDR3 protein. The sample contains approximately 370,000 distinct CDR3 sequences, around 14% of which appear only once. Trimming cost V 2 bases and J 5 bases; bases outside gene matches: 11. Germline V gene data show CDR1 as KGHSH and CDR2 as LQKENI. The CDR3 runs to 16 residues. Sequenced input: blood. V usage is TRBV18 and J usage is TRBJ2-5; the match to TRBD1 covers 7 bases. The source of this sequence is a woman under 40 with Graves' hyperthyroidism. CDR3 sequence: CASSPSGQDRAETQYF. The CDR3 nucleotides read TGTGCCAGCTCACCATCAGGCCAAGACAGGGCTGAGACCCAGTACTTC.